The clone carrying this TCR beta chain was counted between two and nine times. Antigen specificity is unknown. Trimming shortened V by 0 bases and J by 10 bases, and 7 bases separated the two germline ends. The CDR3 is made up of 12 amino acids. Germline values: CDR1 LGHNT, CDR2 FRNRAP. The Oncomine TCR Beta short-read assay generated sequence data from the DNA of cultured CD4+ T cells. In this case, cultured CD4+ T cells provided the extracted genomic DNA. Using its own MiXCR run on the PCR reads, TCRdb lists one record per CDR3 protein. In the table there are some 10,000 distinct CDR3 sequences, 46% of which are singletons. This sample is part of a study of vaccination and CD4 T cells after COVID-19. On the study more broadly: Comprising six males and four females, the convalescent participants counted two Hispanic individuals among them. Collection of post-COVID samples occurred a median about 98 days after diagnosis, spanning a range of 35 to 161. Blood was drawn a median around 72 days post second dose, range 14 to 241.

Treatment given: roughly ten-day PBMC culture with coronavirus spike peptide pools or control peptides (ViraFEST assay). The rearrangement joins TRBV12-5 to TRBJ2-1; D remains ambiguous. What was sequenced was CD4+ T cells from blood, cultured in vitro. This TCR was recovered from a human donor who had recovered from COVID-19. CDR3 DNA: TGTGCTAGTGGTTTGGTACTGGGGGAGCAGTTCTTC. Amino acids: CASGLVLGEQFF.